This T cell receptor beta chain was sequenced in a study of blood T cell repertoires in COVID-19. Repertoires were generated with immunoSEQ multiplex PCR, while TCRdb's copy carries only in-frame clones and drops some. The table records 150,000 or so clones, about 84% of them present only once. The V segment lost 1 base and the J segment 0 bases; nucleotides outside the gene matches: 4. The CDR3 extends over 16 amino acids. Germline assignment: CDR1 LGHDT and CDR2 YNNKEL (reference sequence). The sample taken for sequencing was PBMCs or T cells enriched from blood (not recorded which). The source is a man aged 45-65 years who had recovered from COVID-19. The V and J genes are TRBV3-1 (or the pseudogene TRBV3-2) and TRBJ2-3; TRBD2 matches 7 bases. The CDR3 region has the DNA TGTGCCAGCAGCCAAGGGGGCGGGGGAAGCACAGATACGCAGTATTTT. It translates to CASSQGGGGSTDTQYF.